This paragraph covers one TCR beta chain sequence. The entry originates in a study of T cell changes during pregnancy in multiple sclerosis. The J segment lost 5 bases and the V segment lost 5 bases, leaving 10 bases of the junction unmatched. This CDR3 has 15 residues. The germline V gene has CDR1 SGHVS and CDR2 FNYEAQ. Measured with immunoSEQ multiplex PCR; TCRdb has only the in-frame clones, and not every one. The sample holds roughly 46,000 clones, over 85% seen once. This clonotype originated in a female donor with multiple sclerosis, enrolled in a pregnancy study. This specimen consisted of CD8+ T cells from peripheral blood mononuclear cells, obtained after pregnancy. The chain couples TRBV7-6 to TRBJ2-7; the match to TRBD2 covers 9 bases. The CDR3 DNA reads TGTGCCAGCAGCCCTTGGGTAGCGGGAGCCCACGAGCAGTACTTC. This codes for CASSPWVAGAHEQYF.